This T cell receptor beta chain was sequenced in a study of cytomegalovirus exposure and HLA in healthy donors. Study-wide findings and caveats: The HLA-A and HLA-B alleles of most subjects were reportedly predicted accurately from TCR beta sequences. Highly shared variants forming one cluster were likely a sequencing artifact. It was only CMV serostatus that was available as immune exposure information. Confirmation was obtained in vitro that a few CMV-associated chains are specific for CMV antigens.

PCR used 60 Vbeta primers and 13 Jbeta primers. Libraries were prepared by immunoSEQ multiplex PCR; TCRdb keeps only in-frame clonotypes and omits some of them. The sample yields about 190,000 clones, roughly 84% seen once. Note on this clone: Its target is not known.

CDR3 length: 12 residues. Unmatched junction bases numbered 2, after V lost 4 bases and J lost 5 bases. Germline lookup yields CDR1 SGHAT and CDR2 FQDESV (reference sequence). The sequencing sample was made of PBMCs. The chain combines TRBV11-1 with TRBJ2-7; 7 positions match TRBD1. This receptor was identified in a woman in her fifties or sixties in good health and CMV-seropositive. CDR3 bases: TGTGCCAGCAGCTCCGACAGGGACGAGCAGTACTTC. It translates to CASSSDRDEQYF.